This entry concerns a single T cell receptor beta chain. The antigen remains undetermined. The ends were cut back, 8 bases at V and 4 bases at J, with 23 bases in the middle. CDR3 length: 16 amino acids. A second PCR, run for roughly 7 to 12 cycles, used a sample-barcoded 5' primer plus a J-beta primer mix. Via MiXCR, TCRdb re-called the 5' RACE reads, giving one row per CDR3 protein. The sample records roughly 1.5 million distinct CDR3 sequences, approximately 43% being singletons. The data derive from a study of blood T cells in healthy people across ages. Study outcomes and limitations: Naive and antigen-experienced cells were not separated, limiting conclusive comparison. Long-lived donors had more naive CD4+ cells and higher diversity than aged donors.

The V gene is TRBV12-3 or TRBV12-4, the J gene TRBJ1-2; weak D call: TRBD1 (6 bases). The TCR was taken from a woman aged 18-29 years in good health. Sample: blood. Here the CDR3 reads CASAAGGATGIYGYTF. CDR3 nucleotide sequence: TGTGCCAGCGCAGCCGGGGGGGCAACAGGGATCTATGGCTACACCTTC.